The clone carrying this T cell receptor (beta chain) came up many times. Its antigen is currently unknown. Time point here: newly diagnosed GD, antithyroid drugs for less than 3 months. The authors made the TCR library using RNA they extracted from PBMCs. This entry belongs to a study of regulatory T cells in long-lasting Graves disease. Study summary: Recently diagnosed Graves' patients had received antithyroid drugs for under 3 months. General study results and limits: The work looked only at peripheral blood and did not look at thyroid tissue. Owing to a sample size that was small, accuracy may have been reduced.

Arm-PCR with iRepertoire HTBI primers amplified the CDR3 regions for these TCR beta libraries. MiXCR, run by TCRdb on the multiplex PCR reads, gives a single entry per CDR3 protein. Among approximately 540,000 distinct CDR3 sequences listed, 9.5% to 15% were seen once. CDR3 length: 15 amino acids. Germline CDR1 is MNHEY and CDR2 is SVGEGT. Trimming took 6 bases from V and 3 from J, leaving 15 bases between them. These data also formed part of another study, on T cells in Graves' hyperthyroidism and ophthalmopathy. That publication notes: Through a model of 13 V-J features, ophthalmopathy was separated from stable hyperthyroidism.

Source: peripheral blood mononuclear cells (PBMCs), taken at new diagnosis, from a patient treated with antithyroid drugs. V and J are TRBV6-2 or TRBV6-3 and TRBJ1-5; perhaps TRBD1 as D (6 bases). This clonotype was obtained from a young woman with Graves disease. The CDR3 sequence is CASSYLDSYNQPQHF. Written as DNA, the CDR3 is TGTGCCAGCAGCTACCTGGACAGCTACAATCAGCCCCAGCATTTT.